This T cell receptor (beta chain) emerged from a study of T-cell reconstitution after alpha-beta-depleted transplantation in children. The V gene end was trimmed by 4 bases and the J gene end by 0 bases; junction bases not matched to a gene: 9. The germline V gene encodes CDR1 MNHEY and CDR2 SVGAGI. The CDR3 totals 17 residues. The authors prepared the TCRbeta library with unique molecular identifiers. TCRdb re-derived calls from the PCR reads in MiXCR, one entry per CDR3 protein. Among under 350,000 distinct CDR3 sequences listed, approximately 9.8% were seen once. This clonotype appeared many times.

This chain links TRBV6-5 with TRBJ1-2; 9 bases map to TRBD1. The sequence came from a human donor who donated a stem cell graft to a child with SCID. The input for sequencing was PBMCs from the stem cell graft donor, taken from the stem cell graft. As DNA, the CDR3 is TGTGCCAGCAGTTTTCCCGGACAGGGGTCAACTAACTATGGCTACACCTTC. Its translation: CASSFPGQGSTNYGYTF.